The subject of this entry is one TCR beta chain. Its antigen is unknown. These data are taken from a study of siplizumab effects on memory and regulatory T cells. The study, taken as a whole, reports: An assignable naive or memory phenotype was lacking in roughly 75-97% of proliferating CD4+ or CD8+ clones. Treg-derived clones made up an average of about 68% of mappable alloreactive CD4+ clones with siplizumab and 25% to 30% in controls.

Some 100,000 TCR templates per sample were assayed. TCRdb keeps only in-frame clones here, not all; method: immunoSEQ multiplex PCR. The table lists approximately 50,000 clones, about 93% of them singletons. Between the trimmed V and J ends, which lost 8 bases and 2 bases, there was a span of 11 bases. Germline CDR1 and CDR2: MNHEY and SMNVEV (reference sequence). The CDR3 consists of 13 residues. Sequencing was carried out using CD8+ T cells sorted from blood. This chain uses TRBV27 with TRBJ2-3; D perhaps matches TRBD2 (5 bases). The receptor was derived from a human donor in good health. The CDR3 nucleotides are TGTGCCAGCCTAGCTTCCTTCACAGATACGCAGTATTTT. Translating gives CASLASFTDTQYF.